This section outlines one T cell receptor (beta chain) sequence together with its context. Its cognate antigen is unknown. J was trimmed by 3 bases and V by 4 bases; bases with no gene match: 9. The germline V gene has CDR1 MDHEN and CDR2 SYDVKM. There are 17 residues in the CDR3. The data belong to a study of OX40 agonist ivuxolimab in advanced cancers. Assay used: immunoSEQ multiplex PCR; TCRdb lists only in-frame clones, some missing. The table has roughly 52,000 clones, around 77% seen once. Study results and limitations: Antigen targets of the expanded peripheral T cells went undetermined.

The sequence was obtained from an adult with an advanced solid tumor such as melanoma, head and neck, liver or kidney cancer. Here the sequenced sample was CD4+ or CD8+ T cells sorted from blood, taken in a trial of the OX40 agonist ivuxolimab. The J gene is TRBJ1-4, the V gene TRBV28; TRBD1 matches 9 bases. The CDR3 DNA follows: TGTGCCAGCAGTTCGACGGACAGGGGTCGCGCTAATGAAAAACTGTTTTTT. Its translation: CASSSTDRGRANEKLFF.